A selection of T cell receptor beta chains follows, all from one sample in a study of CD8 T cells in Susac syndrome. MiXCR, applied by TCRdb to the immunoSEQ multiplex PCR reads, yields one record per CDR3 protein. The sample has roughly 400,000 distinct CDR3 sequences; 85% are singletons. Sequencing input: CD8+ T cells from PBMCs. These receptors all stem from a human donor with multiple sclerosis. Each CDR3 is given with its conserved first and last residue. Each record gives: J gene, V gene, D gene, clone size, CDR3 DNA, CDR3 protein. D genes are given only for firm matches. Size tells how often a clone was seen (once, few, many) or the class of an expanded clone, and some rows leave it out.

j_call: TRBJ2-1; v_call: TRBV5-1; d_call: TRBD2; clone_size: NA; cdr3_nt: TGCGCCAGCAGCTTGAGAGTGACTAGCGGTAACAATGAGCAGTTCTTC; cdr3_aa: CASSLRVTSGNNEQFF
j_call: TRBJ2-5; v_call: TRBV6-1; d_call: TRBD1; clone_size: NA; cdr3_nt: TGTGCCAGCAGTGAATTACAGGGGCTGAGAGAGACCCAGTACTTC; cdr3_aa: CASSELQGLRETQYF
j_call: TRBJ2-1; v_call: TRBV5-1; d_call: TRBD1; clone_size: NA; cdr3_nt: TGCGCCAGCAGCTTGTGGGGGACAGTTAATGAGCAGTTCTTC; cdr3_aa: CASSLWGTVNEQFF
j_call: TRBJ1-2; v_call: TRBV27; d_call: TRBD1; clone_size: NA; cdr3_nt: TGTGCCAGCACCCCCCGGGGGACAGGGGATGGCTACACCTTC; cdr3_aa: CASTPRGTGDGYTF
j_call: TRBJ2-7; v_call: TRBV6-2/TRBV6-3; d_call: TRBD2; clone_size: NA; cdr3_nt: TGTGCCAGCAGTTACTCGTCTTCCGGGGGGGCCTTCTACGAGCAGTACTTC; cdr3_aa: CASSYSSSGGAFYEQYF
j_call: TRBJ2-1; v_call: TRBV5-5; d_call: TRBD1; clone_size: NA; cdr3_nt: TGTGCCAGCAGCCGCCCCGACAGGGTGTATGAGCAGTTCTTC; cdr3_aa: CASSRPDRVYEQFF
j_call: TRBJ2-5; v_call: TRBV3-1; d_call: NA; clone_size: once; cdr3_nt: TGTGCCAGCAGCCAAGATAACGGCTTTATTAAGACCCAGTACTTC; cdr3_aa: CASSQDNGFIKTQYF
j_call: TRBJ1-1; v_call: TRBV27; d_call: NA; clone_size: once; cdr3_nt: TGTGCCAGCAGTTTTGAGGGACTGGGGACTGAAGCTTTCTTT; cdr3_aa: CASSFEGLGTEAFF
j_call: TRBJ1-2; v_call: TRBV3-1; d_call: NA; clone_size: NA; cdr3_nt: TGTGCCAGCAGCCACATAACAGAAACTAACTATGGCTACACCTTC; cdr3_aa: CASSHITETNYGYTF
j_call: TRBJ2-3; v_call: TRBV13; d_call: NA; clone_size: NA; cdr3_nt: TGTGCCAGCAGCTCCCTTGAGCGGGGCACAGATACGCAGTATTTT; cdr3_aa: CASSSLERGTDTQYF
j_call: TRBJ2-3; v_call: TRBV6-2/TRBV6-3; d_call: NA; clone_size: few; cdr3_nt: TGTGCCAGCAGTTACTGGGGTATGGGCGGCACAGATACGCAGTATTTT; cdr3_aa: CASSYWGMGGTDTQYF
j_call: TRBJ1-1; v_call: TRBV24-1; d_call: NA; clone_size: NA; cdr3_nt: TGTGCCACTTCTTCAGGGCGGGAAGCTTTCTTT; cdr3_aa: CATSSGREAFF
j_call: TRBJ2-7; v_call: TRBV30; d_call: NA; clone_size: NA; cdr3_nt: TGTGCCTTTGATACCGCCTACGAGCAGTACTTC; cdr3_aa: CAFDTAYEQYF
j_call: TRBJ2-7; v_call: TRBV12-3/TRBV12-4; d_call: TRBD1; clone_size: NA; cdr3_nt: TGTGCCAGCAGTTTTGACAGGGGCTTCAGCTCCTACGAGCAGTACTTC; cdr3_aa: CASSFDRGFSSYEQYF
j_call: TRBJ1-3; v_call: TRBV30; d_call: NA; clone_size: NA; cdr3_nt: TGTGCCTGGAGTGAAAACACCATATATTTT; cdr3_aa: CAWSENTIYF
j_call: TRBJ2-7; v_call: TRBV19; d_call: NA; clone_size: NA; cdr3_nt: TGTGCCAGTAGCCAGGAGGCAGGGAGCCACGAGCAGTACTTC; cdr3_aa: CASSQEAGSHEQYF
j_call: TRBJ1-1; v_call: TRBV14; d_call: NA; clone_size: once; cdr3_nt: TGTGCCAGCAGCCAAGATGGGTTTAGCAGGGACACTGAAGCTTTCTTT; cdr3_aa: CASSQDGFSRDTEAFF
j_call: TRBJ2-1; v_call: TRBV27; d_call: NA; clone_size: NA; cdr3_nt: TGTGCCAGCAGCATACTAGGAGGGTACAATGAGCAGTTCTTC; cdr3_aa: CASSILGGYNEQFF
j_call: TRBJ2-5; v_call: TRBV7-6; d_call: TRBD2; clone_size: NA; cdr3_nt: TGTGCCAGCAGCCAGAGACTAGCGAACCAAGAGACCCAGTACTTC; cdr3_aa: CASSQRLANQETQYF
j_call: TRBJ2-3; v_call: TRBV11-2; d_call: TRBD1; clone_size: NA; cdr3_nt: TGTGCCAGCAGCTTAGGGACAGGGGGCGCATGGAATACGCAGTATTTT; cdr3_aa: CASSLGTGGAWNTQYF
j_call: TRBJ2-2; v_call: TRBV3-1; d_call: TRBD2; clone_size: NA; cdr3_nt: TGTGCCAGCAGCCAAGGATCCATAGCGGGGGACAACACCGGGGAGCTGTTTTTT; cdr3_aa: CASSQGSIAGDNTGELFF
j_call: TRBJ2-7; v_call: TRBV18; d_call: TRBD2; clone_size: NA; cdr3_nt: TGTGCCAGCTCACCCCGGGAGGGGACCTACGAGCAGTACTTC; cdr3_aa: CASSPREGTYEQYF
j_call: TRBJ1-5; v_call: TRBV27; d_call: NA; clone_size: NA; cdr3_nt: TGTGCCAGCAGTTTCGAGGGGGTGAATCAGCCCCAGCATTTT; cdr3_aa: CASSFEGVNQPQHF
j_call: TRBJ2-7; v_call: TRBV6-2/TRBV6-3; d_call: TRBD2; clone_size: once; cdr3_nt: TGTGCCAGCAGTTGGTTTAGCGGGGGATCCTACGAGCAGTACTTC; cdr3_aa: CASSWFSGGSYEQYF
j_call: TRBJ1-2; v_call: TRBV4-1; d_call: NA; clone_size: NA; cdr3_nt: TGCGCCAGTGGCCAGGGACAAGGCTACACCTTC; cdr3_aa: CASGQGQGYTF
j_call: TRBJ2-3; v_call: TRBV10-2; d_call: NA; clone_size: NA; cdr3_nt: TGCGCCAGCAGCCATCTGGGCGGCACAGATACGCAGTATTTT; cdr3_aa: CASSHLGGTDTQYF
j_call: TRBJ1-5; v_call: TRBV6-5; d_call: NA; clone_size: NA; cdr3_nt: TGTGCCAGCAGGACCGGTAGCAATCAGCCCCAGCATTTT; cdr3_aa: CASRTGSNQPQHF
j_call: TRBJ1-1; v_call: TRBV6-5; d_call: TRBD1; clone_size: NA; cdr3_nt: TGTGCCAGCGGCAGGGGGCGGGTTGAAGCTTTCTTT; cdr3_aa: CASGRGRVEAFF
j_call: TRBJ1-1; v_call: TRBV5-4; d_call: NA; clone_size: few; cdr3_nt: TGTGCCAGCAGCTTGCCGACAAAGGAAGCTTTCTTT; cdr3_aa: CASSLPTKEAFF
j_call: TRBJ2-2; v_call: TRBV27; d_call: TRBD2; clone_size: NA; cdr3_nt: TGTGCCAGCACCTCGGTAGCGGGAGTTATAACCGGGGAGCTGTTTTTT; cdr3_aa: CASTSVAGVITGELFF
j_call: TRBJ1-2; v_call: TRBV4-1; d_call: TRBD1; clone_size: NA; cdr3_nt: TGCGCCAGCAGCCAGGGAATGGGACAGAACTATGGCTACACCTTC; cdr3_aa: CASSQGMGQNYGYTF
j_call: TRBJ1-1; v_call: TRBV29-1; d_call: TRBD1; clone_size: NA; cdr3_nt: TGCAGCGTCTCCTTAGCAGGGGGTATGAACACTGAAGCTTTCTTT; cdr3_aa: CSVSLAGGMNTEAFF
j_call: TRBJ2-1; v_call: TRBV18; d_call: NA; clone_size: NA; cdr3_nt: TGTGCCAGCTCACCAGCCAGCGGGTTAAACAATGAGCAGTTCTTC; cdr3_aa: CASSPASGLNNEQFF
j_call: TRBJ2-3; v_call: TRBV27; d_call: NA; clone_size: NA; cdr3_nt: TGTGCCAGCAGCTACGGGGCCCCAGATACGCAGTATTTT; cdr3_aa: CASSYGAPDTQYF
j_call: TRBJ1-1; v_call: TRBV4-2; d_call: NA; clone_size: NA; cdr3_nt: TGTGCCAGCAGCCAAGATCAGAGCATGAACACTGAAGCTTTCTTT; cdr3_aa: CASSQDQSMNTEAFF
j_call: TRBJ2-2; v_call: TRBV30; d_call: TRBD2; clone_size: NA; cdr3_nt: TGTGCCTGGAAGGGACTAGCGGGAACTAACACCGGGGAGCTGTTTTTT; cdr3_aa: CAWKGLAGTNTGELFF
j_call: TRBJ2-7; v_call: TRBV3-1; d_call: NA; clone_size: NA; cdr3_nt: TGTGCCAGCAGCCAAGCGAGTGGGTCCCACTACGAGCAGTGCTTC; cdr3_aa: CASSQASGSHYEQCF
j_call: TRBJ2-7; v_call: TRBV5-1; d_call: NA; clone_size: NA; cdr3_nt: TGCGCCAGCAGCCCCGAGGGGGGCGAGCAGTACTTC; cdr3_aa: CASSPEGGEQYF
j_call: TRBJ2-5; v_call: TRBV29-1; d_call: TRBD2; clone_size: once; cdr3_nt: TGCAGCGTTGACGGGCTAGCGGGAGAAGAGACCCAGTACTTC; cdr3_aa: CSVDGLAGEETQYF
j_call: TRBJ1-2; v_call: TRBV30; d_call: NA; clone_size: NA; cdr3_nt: TGTGCCTGGAGCCCCCCCGCCGGAAAAAGAGATGGCTACACCTTC; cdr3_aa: CAWSPPAGKRDGYTF
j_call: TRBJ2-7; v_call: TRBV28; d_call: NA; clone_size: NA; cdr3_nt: TGTGCCAGCAGGGGATCTCGAGTGGGCTACGAGCAGTACTTC; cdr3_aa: CASRGSRVGYEQYF
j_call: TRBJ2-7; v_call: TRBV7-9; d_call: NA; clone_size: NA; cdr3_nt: TGTGCCAGCAGCTGGACAGAATACGAGCAGTACTTC; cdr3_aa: CASSWTEYEQYF
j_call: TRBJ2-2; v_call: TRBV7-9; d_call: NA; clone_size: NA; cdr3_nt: TGTGCCAGCAGCTTGCCTCAGGGTTGGAACACCGGGGAGCTGTTTTTT; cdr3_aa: CASSLPQGWNTGELFF
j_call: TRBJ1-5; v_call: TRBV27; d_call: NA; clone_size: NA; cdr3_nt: TGTGCCAGCAGTCCCCTCAGCCAGGGAAGTCAGCCCCAGCATTTT; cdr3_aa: CASSPLSQGSQPQHF
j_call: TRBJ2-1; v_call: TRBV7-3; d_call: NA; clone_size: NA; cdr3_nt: TGTGCCAGCAGCTTAACCGGGTCCGGGGATGAGCAGTTCTTC; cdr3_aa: CASSLTGSGDEQFF
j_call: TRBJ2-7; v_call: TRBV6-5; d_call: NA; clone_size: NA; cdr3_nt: TGTGCCAGCAGTTACTCCGGGCAGTACACCTACGAGCAGTACTTC; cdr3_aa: CASSYSGQYTYEQYF
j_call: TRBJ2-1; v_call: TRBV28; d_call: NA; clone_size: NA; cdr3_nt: TGTGCCAGCAGGGCTGGGAGCCTCCAGGGGCAGTTCTTC; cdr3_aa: CASRAGSLQGQFF
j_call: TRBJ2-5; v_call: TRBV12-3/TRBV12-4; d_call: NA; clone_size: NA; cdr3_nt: TGTGCCAGCAGTTTTGGGTCCGTGATGGGGGGCGAGATGGAGACCCAGTACTTC; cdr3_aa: CASSFGSVMGGEMETQYF
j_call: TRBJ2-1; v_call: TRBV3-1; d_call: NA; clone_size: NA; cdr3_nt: TGTGCCAGCAGCCAAGAAGGGGCTCCCCAAGATGAGCAGTTCTTC; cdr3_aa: CASSQEGAPQDEQFF
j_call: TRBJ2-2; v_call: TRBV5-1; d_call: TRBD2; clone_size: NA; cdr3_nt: TGCGCCAGCAGCTGGCCCCCTAGCGGGTCCACCGGGGAGCTGTTTTTT; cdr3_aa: CASSWPPSGSTGELFF
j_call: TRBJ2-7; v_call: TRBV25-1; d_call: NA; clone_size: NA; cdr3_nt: TGTGCCAGCAGTGAAACTTACAGGGGAGGCGAGCAGTACTTC; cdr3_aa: CASSETYRGGEQYF
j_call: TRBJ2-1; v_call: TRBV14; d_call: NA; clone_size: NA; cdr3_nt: TGTGCCAGCAGCCAAGAATGGGGGGGCGGGGACCACAATGAGCAGTTCTTC; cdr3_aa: CASSQEWGGGDHNEQFF
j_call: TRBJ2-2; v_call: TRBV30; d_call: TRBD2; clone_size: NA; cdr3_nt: TGTGCCTGGATGGGACTAGCAAATGGCGGGGAGCTGTTTTTT; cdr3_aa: CAWMGLANGGELFF
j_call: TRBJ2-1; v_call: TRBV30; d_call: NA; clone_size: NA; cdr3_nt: TGTGCCTCCACATTATGGTTCGATGAGCAGTTCTTC; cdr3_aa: CASTLWFDEQFF
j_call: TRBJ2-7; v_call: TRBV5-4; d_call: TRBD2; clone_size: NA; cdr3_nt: TGTGCCAGCAGCTCACTAGCGGGAGCTCACCGCGAGCAGTACTTC; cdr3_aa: CASSSLAGAHREQYF
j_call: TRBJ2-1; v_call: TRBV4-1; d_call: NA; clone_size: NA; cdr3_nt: TGCGCCAGCAGCCACCCCGGTGCCAATGAGCAGTTCTTC; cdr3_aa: CASSHPGANEQFF
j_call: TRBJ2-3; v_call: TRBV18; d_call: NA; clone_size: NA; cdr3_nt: TGTGCCAGCTCCAGTGACTTATTCACAGATACGCAGTATTTT; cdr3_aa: CASSSDLFTDTQYF
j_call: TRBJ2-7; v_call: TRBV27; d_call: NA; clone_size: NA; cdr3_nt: TGTGCCAGCAGTTTATCTCCAGGGGTGGGATACGAGCAGTACTTC; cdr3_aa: CASSLSPGVGYEQYF